Following are 5 T cell receptor beta chains from one sample sequenced in a study of T cell changes during pregnancy in multiple sclerosis. Only in-frame clones appear in the TCRdb table, and some are missing; sequencing was by immunoSEQ multiplex PCR. This table holds tens of thousands of clones, 86% found once. The specimen comprised CD8+ T cells from peripheral blood mononuclear cells, sampled in the first trimester of pregnancy. These receptor sequences come from a female donor in good health, enrolled as a control in a pregnancy study.

J is TRBJ2-5 and V is TRBV5-6, with 8 bases lining up with TRBD1. Germline V lookup: CDR1 SGHDT, CDR2 YYEEEE. The CDR3 consists of 15 residues. V shed 3 bases and J 4 bases; nucleotides not matched to a gene: 8. The chain's CDR3 is CASSSGTGFRETQYF. The CDR3 nucleotides are TGTGCCAGCAGCTCCGGGACAGGCTTTAGAGAGACCCAGTACTTC. Drawing the rest from reference TRBV5-6 and TRBJ2-5, the complete variable domain is DAGVTQSPTHLIKTRGQQVTLRCSPKSGHDTVSWYQQALGQGPQFIFQYYEEEERQRGNFPDRFSGHQFPNYSSELNVNALLLGDSALYLCASSSGTGFRETQYFGPGTRLLVL.

CDR3 DNA sequence: TGTGCCAGCAGTAAAGCGGGGCTGCTCATGAACACTGAAGCTTTCTTT. Residues: CASSKAGLLMNTEAFF. The chain is built from TRBV25-1 and TRBJ1-1; D is possibly TRBD1 (5 bases). V was shortened by 5 bases and J by 0 bases, with 16 bases between the two germline ends. The V gene's germline CDR1 is MGHDK and CDR2 SYGVNS. CDR3 length: 16 residues.

The V gene is TRBV27, the J gene TRBJ1-3, with D perhaps TRBD1 (6 bases). V was cut by 4 bases and J by 0 bases, with 10 bases left in between. The CDR3 is 15 amino acids. Germline V lookup: CDR1 MNHEY, CDR2 SMNVEV (reference sequence). CDR3 sequence reads: CASSSQGSSGNTIYF. CDR3 DNA: TGTGCCAGCAGTTCCCAGGGGAGCTCTGGAAACACCATATATTTT.

V is TRBV29-1 and J is TRBJ2-6; TRBD2 is a possible D gene (5 bases). Germline values: CDR1 SQVTM, CDR2 ANQGSEA. Trimming took 5 bases from V and 4 from J, leaving 12 bases between them. The CDR3 totals 14 residues. CDR3 residues: CSVRGREGANVLTF. The CDR3 DNA sequence: TGCAGCGTTCGGGGTCGAGAAGGGGCCAACGTCCTGACTTTC.

The genes are TRBV7-9 and TRBJ2-3; TRBD1 matches 10 bases. The CDR3 is made up of 15 amino acids. Germline CDR1 SEHNR, CDR2 FQNEAQ (reference sequence). J lost 4 bases, V lost 5 bases, and 6 bases had no gene match. CDR3 bases: TGTGCCAGCAGCGCCGGGACAGGGGAATCAGATACGCAGTATTTT. Its protein is CASSAGTGESDTQYF.